This T cell receptor beta chain was captured in a study of T cell responses to AZD1222 COVID-19 vaccine. Comments on this clone: Its matching antigen is unknown.

Study results and caveats: In all cases, repertoires were sampled only after the peak T cell response. With two AZD1222 doses given, Spike-specific TCR breadth and depth both rose. Regions 160-218 and 743-854 held dominance among vaccine-associated CD4 TCRs, which spanned spike.

Pooling was applied to second doses at about 4 or about 12 weeks. Deletions cut 3 bases from V and 7 bases from J, with 10 bases between. The germline gives CDR1 SNHLY, CDR2 FYNNEI. There are 12 residues in the CDR3. Some clones are missing from TCRdb's copy, which holds only in-frame ones; the method was immunoSEQ multiplex PCR. The sample has about 150,000 clones; 90% to 95% are singletons. The clonotype comes from an adult who received the AZD1222 COVID-19 vaccine. The specimen was peripheral blood, collected 28 days after the second AZD1222 dose. This chain links TRBV2 with TRBJ2-7; D is unresolved. CDR3 nucleotide sequence: TGTGCCAGCAGTGAGGCCGCCCCAGAGCAGTACTTC. Amino acid sequence: CASSEAAPEQYF.